This note documents a single TCR beta chain sequence. The sample belongs to a study of shared clonotypes between healthy human individuals. The CD4+ fraction was divided into a CD45RA+ naive subset and a CD45RA-negative memory subset. Assay used: immunoSEQ multiplex PCR; TCRdb lists only in-frame clones, some missing. The data contain 2 million to 3 million clones, roughly 93% of them singletons. There are 15 residues in the CDR3. Germline lookup yields CDR1 MDHEN and CDR2 SYDVKM. V lost 3 bases and J lost 4, with 15 bases in between. This sequence was found in a man between 18 and 35 years old in good health. Some clones in this sample may be carry-over from other donors' samples. Sequences were obtained from naive CD4+ T cells from PBMCs. Subset denoted: CD45RA+ positively selected. The gene calls are TRBV28 and TRBJ1-2, with D unresolved. CDR3 in DNA: TGTGCCAGCAGTTTGGGATCTCAGGCGTCCTATGGCTACACCTTC. The encoded protein is CASSLGSQASYGYTF.